The sequence of this T cell receptor (beta chain) was determined in a study of blood T cell repertoires in COVID-19. V was pared by 7 bases and J by 7 bases, with 14 bases between. Germline values: CDR1 MDHEN, CDR2 SYDVKM. The CDR3 length is 13 residues. Produced via immunoSEQ multiplex PCR; TCRdb's table is partial and in-frame only. The table has 150,000 to 200,000 clones, about 83% seen once. This sequence joins TRBV28 and TRBJ1-3; no definite D call. The sample consisted of peripheral blood. The receptor's source is an elderly woman with acute or convalescent COVID-19. The CDR3 here is CASNLRSGNTIYF. The DNA of the CDR3 is TGTGCCAGCAATTTGAGATCGGGGAACACCATATATTTT.